This entry concerns a single TCR beta chain. In the authors' workflow: Amplifying reference gene primers gave estimates of nucleated cell counts. This table comes from immunoSEQ multiplex PCR, and its TCRdb copy is limited to in-frame clones, with some not included. Clone size and V and J calls were adopted from that table, with D and trimming inferred from the DNA. The table has about 110,000 clones, about 88% seen once. This entry belongs to a study of blood T cell repertoires in COVID-19. Study in general: The United States, Italy and Spain supplied acute and convalescent COVID-19 samples. T cells, B-cell-depleted T cells, or PBMCs provided the cDNA or gDNA that served as material.

CDR1 is SGHKS and CDR2 is YYEKEE in the germline V gene (reference sequence). The CDR3 runs 15 residues. The V gene lost 0 bases and the J gene lost 6 bases, with 13 bases spanning the gap. V and J are TRBV5-5 and TRBJ2-1; possibly TRBD2 for D (7 bases). The receptor was isolated from a human donor in a cohort sampled during active COVID-19. Sample: peripheral blood. The chain's CDR3 is CASSLEEAGANEQFF. The CDR3 nucleotides are TGTGCCAGCAGCTTGGAGGAGGCGGGGGCCAATGAGCAGTTCTTC. Using reference TRBV5-5 and TRBJ2-1 for the parts outside the CDR3, the full variable domain is DAGVTQSPTHLIKTRGQQVTLRCSPISGHKSVSWYQQVLGQGPQFIFQYYEKEERGRGNFPDRFSARQFPNYSSELNVNALLLGDSALYLCASSLEEAGANEQFFGPGTRLTVL.